What follows describes a single T cell receptor beta chain. The antigen remains undetermined. This likely traces to a read error, being one base from a far larger clone. Germline-derived CDR1 and CDR2 are DFQATT and SNEGSKA (reference sequence). There are 11 residues in the CDR3. Trimming left V 5 bases short and J 9 bases short, with 13 bases between. The data were obtained in a study of shared clonotypes between healthy human individuals. Whole-study results and caveats: Measured sharing among donors was expected to vary with sequencing depth.

Donors, healthy HIV-negative adults, lacked recent acute infections or vaccinations. Every donor, a Caucasian adult, lived in Nashville, Tennessee. Produced via immunoSEQ multiplex PCR; TCRdb's table is partial and in-frame only. The profile shows approximately 500,000 clones, over 70% of them singletons. The chain carries TRBV20-1 and TRBJ1-2, with D possibly being TRBD1 (6 bases). The TCR was taken from a woman aged 40 to 50 in good health. Some clones in this sample may be carry-over from other donors' samples. Sample: PBMCs. The CDR3 DNA sequence: TGCAGTGCTGAAGGGGGGCGACGCTACACCTTC. This gives the protein CSAEGGRRYTF.